The entry below gives a single TCR beta chain sequence along with its context. Its antigen is unidentified. This record belongs to a study of chemoradiotherapy in HPV16-positive cancers. The overall study: Candidate HPV-specific clones and shared TCR motifs came from a couple of HPV16-positive patients.

Profiled with immunoSEQ multiplex PCR; TCRdb holds only in-frame clones, not every one. This table has thousands of clones, around 67% appearing once. Overall study results and limits: HPV-specific T cells were functionally defined from only a couple of HPV16-positive patients. During treatment, candidate HPV-specific clones and E7-related motifs expanded in tumor. Better recurrence-free survival went with HPV-responsive T-cell expansion in HPV16-positive patients.

In germline, CDR1 is SGHVS, CDR2 FQNEAQ. The CDR3 runs 12 residues. Between the trimmed V and J ends, which lost 3 bases and 3 bases, there was a span of 3 bases. This material was obtained from a patient who underwent chemoradiotherapy. V and J are TRBV7-8 and TRBJ1-5; D is uncertain. This receptor was obtained from a human donor with HPV-associated anogenital cancer. CDR3 sequence (DNA): TGTGCCAGCAGCTTCGTCAATCAGCCCCAGCATTTT. Amino acids: CASSFVNQPQHF.